This record concerns one T cell receptor (beta chain) sequence. Its target is unknown. The CDR3 runs to 12 residues. Germline V gene lookup returns CDR1 LGHNA and CDR2 YNFKEQ. The germline V and J ends were trimmed by 4 bases and 4 bases, with 7 bases remaining between them. This record belongs to a study of T cell responses to AZD1222 COVID-19 vaccine. Findings and caveats of the study: Receipt of two AZD1222 doses was followed by a rise in Spike-specific TCR breadth and depth. Females made up more of the donors, who were largely white British, and clonal diversity may have come out too low. It was only after the peak T cell response that any repertoires were sampled.

Repertoires were generated with immunoSEQ multiplex PCR, while TCRdb's copy carries only in-frame clones and drops some. The sample lists some 150,000 clones, more than 90% occurring once. Sequencing was performed on peripheral blood, taken on day 0 of AZD1222 vaccination. The sequence was obtained from an adult in good health. The chain carries TRBV4-2 and TRBJ1-1; D is unresolved. CDR3 protein: CASSPQGTEAFF. CDR3 DNA sequence: TGTGCCAGCAGCCCCCAAGGCACTGAAGCTTTCTTT.